Following are 23 T cell receptor beta chains from one sample sequenced in a study of CD8 T cells in ankylosing spondylitis. TCRdb itself ran the 5' RACE reads through MiXCR, one entry per CDR3 protein. The sample includes roughly 230,000 distinct CDR3 sequences, about a sixth seen only once; the top ten take more than 25%. The sample comprised blood, either unsorted or a sorted T cell fraction (not recorded which). These receptors all stem from a male donor with ankylosing spondylitis or in good health (not recorded which).

The V gene is TRBV10-3, the J gene TRBJ2-3; a possible D gene is TRBD2 (7 bases). This CDR3 has 13 residues. Germline V gives CDR1 ENHRY, CDR2 SYGVKD. Trimming took off 8 bases at V and 0 bases at J, with 9 bases between the two ends. As DNA, the CDR3 is TGTGCCATCGGGGGGGCTAGCACAGATACGCAGTATTTT. Protein product: CAIGGASTDTQYF.

Notes on this clonotype: A junction boundary mismatches the germline segment, possibly from a read error. The V and J genes are TRBV5-6 and TRBJ1-5; D is uncertain. The CDR3 consists of 14 residues. Germline V CDR1 and CDR2: SGHDT, YYEEEE. Here the CDR3 reads CGSSFRTENQPQHF. The CDR3 DNA reads as TGTGGCAGCAGCTTTCGAACTGAGAATCAGCCCCAGCATTTT.

The gene calls are TRBV4-3 and TRBJ2-3, with D tentatively TRBD1 (5 bases). The germline V gene has CDR1 LGHNA and CDR2 YSLEER. The CDR3 totals 18 residues. The ends were cut back, 0 bases at V and 0 bases at J, with 16 bases in the middle. The CDR3 here is CASSQDYGALSSTDTQYF. The CDR3 DNA reads TGCGCCAGCAGCCAAGATTATGGGGCCCTCTCTAGCACAGATACGCAGTATTTT.

About this clonotype: This may arise from a read error, as a much more abundant clone is one base away. The gene calls are TRBV2 and TRBJ2-3; D call uncertain. This CDR3 spans 12 amino acids. In germline, CDR1 is SNHLY, CDR2 FYNNEI. CDR3 coding DNA: TGTGCCAGCAGCTACAGCACAGATACGAAGTATTTT. Translating gives CASSYSTDTKYF.

The chain couples TRBV5-1 to TRBJ2-1; D gene uncertain. CDR1 SGHRS and CDR2 YFSETQ come from the germline V gene. The V end lost 4 bases, the J end lost 12 bases, and 11 bases lay between the germline ends. This CDR3 has 11 residues. As DNA, the CDR3 is TGCGCCAGCAGCACTCCGTCTGGGCAGTTCTTC. It is translated as CASSTPSGQFF.

This clonotype has a handful of counts. The chain carries TRBV6-1 and TRBJ2-7; D is unclear. Germline CDR1 and CDR2: MNHNS and SASEGT. CDR3 length equals 11 residues. Trimming removed 2 bases at V and 3 bases at J, with 2 bases between. The CDR3 DNA is TGTGCCAGCAGTGAATTCTACGAGCAGTACTTC. Encoded protein: CASSEFYEQYF.

The chain uses TRBV29-1 and TRBJ2-7; a weak D match, TRBD2 (6 bases). V was trimmed by 0 bases and J by 9 bases, leaving 15 bases between them. The CDR3 extends over 13 amino acids. CDR1 and CDR2 (germline): SQVTM, ANQGSEA. CDR3 DNA: TGCAGCGTTGAAGATCGGAACCAGGAGGGGCAGTACTTC. The encoded protein is CSVEDRNQEGQYF.

This chain uses TRBV7-8 with TRBJ2-1; 13 bases agree with TRBD2. CDR3 size: 18 residues. The trim removed 1 base at V and 6 bases at J, leaving 9 bases unmatched. Per the germline V gene, CDR1 is SGHVS and CDR2 is FQNEAQ. Written as DNA, the CDR3 is TGTGCCAGCAGCTTAGTTCGACTAGCGGGAGGTAGCGTCAATGAGCAGTTCTTC. Translated: CASSLVRLAGGSVNEQFF.

The table lists this clonotype with a few counts. V usage is TRBV2 and J usage is TRBJ2-1; the match to TRBD1 covers 7 bases. Per the germline V gene, CDR1 is SNHLY and CDR2 is FYNNEI. The CDR3 has 17 residues. The ends lost 6 bases at V and 4 bases at J; junction bases unmatched: 15. The CDR3 reads CASRNRGTGIIYNEQFF. The CDR3 nucleotides are TGTGCCAGCAGGAACAGGGGTACAGGAATTATATACAATGAGCAGTTCTTC.

Remarks on this clonotype: Since a much larger clone is just one base distant, this may be a read error. The CDR3 does not end in the conserved phenylalanine or tryptophan, so this is likely a read error. This chain connects TRBV15 to TRBJ2-7; D call uncertain. With 0 bases removed from V and 6 bases from J, the gap between germline ends came to 9 bases. Germline CDR1 is LNHNV and CDR2 is YYDKDF (reference sequence). This CDR3 is 13 amino acids long. CDR3 bases: TGTGCCACCAGCAGAGATAGGGAACCCGAGCAGTACTTA. Its protein is CATSRDREPEQYL.

This clonotype was detected a few times. The gene calls are TRBV12-3 or TRBV12-4 and TRBJ2-7, with TRBD2 as a possible D gene (5 bases). The CDR3 extends over 12 amino acids. The V gene lost 6 bases and the J gene lost 7 bases, with 13 bases spanning the gap. The CDR3 DNA reads as TGTGCCAGCAGCCACTCCCCGGGAGAGCAGTACTTC. Translated, it gives CASSHSPGEQYF.

V usage is TRBV29-1 and J usage is TRBJ1-2; 7 bases match TRBD1. Unmatched junction bases numbered 10, after V lost 6 bases and J lost 6 bases. CDR3 size: 13 residues. Germline V lookup: CDR1 SQVTM, CDR2 ANQGSEA. DNA for the CDR3: TGCAGCGTCGCCCAGGGGGAGGTTGATGGCTACACCTTC. This sequence encodes CSVAQGEVDGYTF.

The CDR3 loop is CASSHPRGTSGRDEQFF. The CDR3 DNA reads as TGCGCCAGCAGCCATCCCAGGGGTACTAGCGGGAGGGATGAGCAGTTCTTC. The genes are TRBV4-1 and TRBJ2-1; 13 bases are a match to TRBD2. The CDR3 spans 17 residues. V shed 3 bases, J shed 8 bases, and the junction held 10 bases outside the gene matches. Germline-derived CDR1 and CDR2 are MGHRA and YSYEKL.

The gene calls are TRBV11-2 and TRBJ2-7, with unresolved D. V was cut by 2 bases and J by 0 bases, with 8 bases left in between. This CDR3 region has 14 residues. The germline gives CDR1 SGHAT, CDR2 FQNNGV. The chain's CDR3 is CASSLIRSSYEQYF. The CDR3, as DNA: TGTGCCAGCAGCTTAATCAGGTCCTCCTACGAGCAGTACTTC. Looking up the rest from reference TRBV11-2 and TRBJ2-7 gives the full variable domain: EAGVAQSPRYKIIEKRQSVAFWCNPISGHATLYWYQQILGQGPKLLIQFQNNGVVDDSQLPKDRFSAERLKGVDSTLKIQPAKLEDSAVYLCASSLIRSSYEQYFGPGTRLTVT.

The chain joins TRBV10-2 to TRBJ2-7; 9 positions match TRBD1. CDR3 length: 14 residues. After removal of 7 bases from V and 8 bases from J, the junction contained 12 bases not matched to a gene. Germline values: CDR1 WSHSY, CDR2 SAAADI. The CDR3 nucleotides read TGCGCCAGCATCAGCGGGACAGGGTATCCTCAGCAGTACTTC. Its translation: CASISGTGYPQQYF.

The J gene is TRBJ2-7, the V gene TRBV12-3 or TRBV12-4; 13 positions match TRBD2. The CDR3 contains 18 residues. J lost 5 bases, V lost 0 bases, and 10 bases had no gene match. The CDR3 loop is CASSLALWTSGSPDEQYF. CDR3 DNA: TGTGCCAGCAGTTTAGCGCTCTGGACTAGCGGGAGTCCCGACGAGCAGTACTTC.

About this clonotype: One end of the junction does not line up with germline, which may come from a read error. The rearrangement links TRBV7-3 to TRBJ1-2; no definite D call. Germline V gene sequence: CDR1 SGHTA, CDR2 FQGTGA. This CDR3 region has 15 residues. The CDR3 nucleotides are TGTGCCAGCAGCTTAGGGCGGAGCCCTAAGTATGGCTACACCTTC. It is translated as CASSLGRSPKYGYTF.

This clonotype occurred a few times. The chain combines TRBV4-3 with TRBJ1-1, with D perhaps TRBD1 (5 bases). V gave up 1 base and J gave up 3 bases, with 12 bases separating them. The CDR3 length is 15 residues. Germline V CDR1 and CDR2: LGHNA, YSLEER. The DNA of the CDR3 is TGCGCCAGCAGCCAAGTGGGACGTTTGGACACTGAAGCTTTCTTT. This gives the protein CASSQVGRLDTEAFF.

This clonotype has a count of ten or more. The chain recombines TRBV10-3 with TRBJ1-3, with 8 bases fitting TRBD1. The V and J ends lost 9 bases and 2 bases, in that order; junction bases with no gene match: 3. CDR1 and CDR2 from the germline V gene are ENHRY and SYGVKD. The CDR3 spans 13 residues. The CDR3: CAIEDRAGNTIYF. CDR3 DNA sequence: TGTGCCATAGAGGACAGGGCTGGAAACACCATATATTTT.

This clonotype was seen repeatedly, ten times or more. The chain uses TRBV12-3 or TRBV12-4 and TRBJ2-1; D possibly corresponds to TRBD2 (6 bases). The V gene lost 4 bases and the J gene lost 3 bases, with 19 bases spanning the gap. The CDR3 length is 17 residues. CDR3 coding DNA: TGTGCCAGCAGTTCGTGGCCGGGAGACCGCTACTACAATGAGCAGTTCTTC. Translating gives CASSSWPGDRYYNEQFF.

The chain combines TRBV19 with TRBJ2-7; 8 bases align to TRBD1. CDR1 is LNHDA and CDR2 is SQIVND in the germline V gene (reference sequence). V shed 6 bases and J 7 bases; nucleotides not matched to a gene: 5. The CDR3 has 12 residues. CDR3 DNA: TGTGCCAGTAGGCATGACAGGGGAGAGCAGTACTTC. Its translation is CASRHDRGEQYF.

In this sample, this clonotype turned up many times. The chain carries TRBV5-5 and TRBJ2-7; 7 nucleotides align to TRBD2. The ends lost 0 bases at V and 0 bases at J; junction bases unmatched: 12. This CDR3 spans 18 amino acids. Germline values: CDR1 SGHKS, CDR2 YYEKEE (reference sequence). The CDR3, as DNA: TGTGCCAGCAGCTTGGCCGGGTACCTAGCGGAACACTCCTACGAGCAGTACTTC. Translated, it gives CASSLAGYLAEHSYEQYF.

This clonotype was detected only a few times. The gene calls are TRBV5-6 and TRBJ2-3; D is ambiguous. Trimming removed 4 bases at V and 6 bases at J, with 12 bases between. Germline V gene sequence: CDR1 SGHDT, CDR2 YYEEEE. CDR3 length: 13 amino acids. CDR3 protein: CASSLSLPDTQYF. CDR3 nucleotide sequence: TGTGCCAGCAGCCTGAGCCTCCCCGATACGCAGTATTTT.